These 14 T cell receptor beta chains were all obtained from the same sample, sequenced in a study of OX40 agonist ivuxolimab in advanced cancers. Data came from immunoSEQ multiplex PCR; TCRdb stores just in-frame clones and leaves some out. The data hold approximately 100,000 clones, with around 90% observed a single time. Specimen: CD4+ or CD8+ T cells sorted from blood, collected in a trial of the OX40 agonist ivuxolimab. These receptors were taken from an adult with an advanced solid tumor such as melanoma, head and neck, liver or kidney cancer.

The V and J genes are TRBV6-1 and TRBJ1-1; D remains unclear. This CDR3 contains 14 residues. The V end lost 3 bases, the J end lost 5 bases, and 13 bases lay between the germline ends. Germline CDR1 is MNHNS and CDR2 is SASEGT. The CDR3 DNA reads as TGTGCCAGCAGTGAGAGAGGCAGTGGGACTGAAGCTTTCTTT. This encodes CASSERGSGTEAFF.

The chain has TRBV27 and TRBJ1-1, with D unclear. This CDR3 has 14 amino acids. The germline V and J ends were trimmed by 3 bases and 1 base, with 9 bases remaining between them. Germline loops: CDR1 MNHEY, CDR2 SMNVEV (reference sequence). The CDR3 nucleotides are TGTGCCAGCAGTTTGGCACAGTGGAACACTGAAGCTTTCTTT. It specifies CASSLAQWNTEAFF.

CDR3: CASSPRDRPYEQYF. The CDR3 nucleotides read TGTGCCAGTAGTCCCCGGGACCGACCCTACGAGCAGTACTTC. J is TRBJ2-7 and V is TRBV19; tentatively, D is TRBD1 or TRBD2 (5 bases each). CDR3 length: 14 residues. V was shortened by 5 bases and J by 2 bases, with 13 bases between the two germline ends. Per the germline V gene, CDR1 is LNHDA and CDR2 is SQIVND (reference sequence).

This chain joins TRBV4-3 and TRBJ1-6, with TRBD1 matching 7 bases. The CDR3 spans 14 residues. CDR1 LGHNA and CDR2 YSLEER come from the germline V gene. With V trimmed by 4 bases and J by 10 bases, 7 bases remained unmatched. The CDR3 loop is CASSLQGIGSPLHF. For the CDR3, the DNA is TGCGCCAGCAGCCTACAGGGGATAGGGTCACCCCTCCACTTT.

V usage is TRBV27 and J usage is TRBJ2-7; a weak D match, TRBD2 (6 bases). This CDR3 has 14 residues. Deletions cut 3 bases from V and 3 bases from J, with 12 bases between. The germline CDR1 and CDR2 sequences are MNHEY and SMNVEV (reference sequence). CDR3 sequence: CASSLAGQSYEQYF. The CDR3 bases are TGTGCCAGCAGTTTGGCGGGGCAAAGCTACGAGCAGTACTTC.

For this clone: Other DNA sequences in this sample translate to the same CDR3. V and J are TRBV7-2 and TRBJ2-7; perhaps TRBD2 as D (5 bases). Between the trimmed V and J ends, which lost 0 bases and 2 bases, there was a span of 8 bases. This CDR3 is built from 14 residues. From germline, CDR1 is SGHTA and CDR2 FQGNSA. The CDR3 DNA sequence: TGTGCCAGCAGCTTAGCCGGAGGCACCTACGAGCAGTACTTC. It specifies CASSLAGGTYEQYF. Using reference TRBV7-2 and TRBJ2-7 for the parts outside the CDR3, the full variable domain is GAGVSQSPSNKVTEKGKDVELRCDPISGHTALYWYRQSLGQGLEFLIYFQGNSAPDKSGLPSDRFSAERTGGSVSTLTIQRTQQEDSAVYLCASSLAGGTYEQYFGPGTRLTVT.

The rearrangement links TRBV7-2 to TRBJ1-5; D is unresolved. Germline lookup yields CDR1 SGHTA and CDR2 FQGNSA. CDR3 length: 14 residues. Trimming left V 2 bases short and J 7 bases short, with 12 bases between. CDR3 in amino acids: CASSLQPIVQPQHF. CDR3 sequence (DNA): TGTGCCAGCAGCTTACAGCCGATAGTCCAGCCCCAGCATTTT.

CDR3 DNA sequence: TGCAGTGCTAGAGAGGGGGGTGGCTACACCTTC. Its protein is CSAREGGGYTF. The chain recombines TRBV20-1 with TRBJ1-2; tentative D call: TRBD1 (5 bases). Germline loops: CDR1 DFQATT, CDR2 SNEGSKA (reference sequence). Between the trimmed V and J ends, which lost 0 bases and 7 bases, there was a span of 6 bases. The CDR3 totals 11 residues.

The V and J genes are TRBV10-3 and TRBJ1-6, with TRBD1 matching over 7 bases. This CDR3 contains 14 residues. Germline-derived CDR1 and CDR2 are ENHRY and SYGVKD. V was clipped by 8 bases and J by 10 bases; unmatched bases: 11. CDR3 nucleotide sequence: TGTGCCATCGGGGACAGAACGGCGGAGTCACCCCTCCACTTT. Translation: CAIGDRTAESPLHF.

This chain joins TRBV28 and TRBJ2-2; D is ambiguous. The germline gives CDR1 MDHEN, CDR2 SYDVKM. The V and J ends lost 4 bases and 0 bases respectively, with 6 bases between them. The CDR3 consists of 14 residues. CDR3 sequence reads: CASSSHANTGELFF. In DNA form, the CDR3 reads TGTGCCAGCAGTTCACACGCGAACACCGGGGAGCTGTTTTTT.

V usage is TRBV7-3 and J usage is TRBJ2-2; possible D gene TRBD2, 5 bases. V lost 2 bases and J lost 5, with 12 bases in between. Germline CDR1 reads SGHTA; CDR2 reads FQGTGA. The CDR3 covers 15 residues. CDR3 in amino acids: CASSLGGVGTGELFF. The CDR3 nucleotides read TGTGCCAGCAGCTTAGGAGGCGTAGGGACCGGGGAGCTGTTTTTT. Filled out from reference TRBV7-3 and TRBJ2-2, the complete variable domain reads GAGVSQTPSNKVTEKGKYVELRCDPISGHTALYWYRQSLGQGPEFLIYFQGTGAADDSGLPNDRFFAVRPEGSVSTLKIQRTERGDSAVYLCASSLGGVGTGELFFGEGSRLTVL.

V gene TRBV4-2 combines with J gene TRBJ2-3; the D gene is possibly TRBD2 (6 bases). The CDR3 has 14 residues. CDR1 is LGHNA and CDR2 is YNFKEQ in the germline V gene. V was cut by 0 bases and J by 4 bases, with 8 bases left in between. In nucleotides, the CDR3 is TGTGCCAGCAGCCAAGATCCGGGGGCAGATACGCAGTATTTT. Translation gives CASSQDPGADTQYF.

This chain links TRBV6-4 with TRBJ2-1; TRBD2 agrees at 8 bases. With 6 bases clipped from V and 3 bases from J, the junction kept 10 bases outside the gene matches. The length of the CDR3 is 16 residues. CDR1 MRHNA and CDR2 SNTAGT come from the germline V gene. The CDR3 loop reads CASSYIAGQNYNEQFF. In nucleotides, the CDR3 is TGTGCCAGCAGCTATATAGCGGGGCAAAACTACAATGAGCAGTTCTTC.

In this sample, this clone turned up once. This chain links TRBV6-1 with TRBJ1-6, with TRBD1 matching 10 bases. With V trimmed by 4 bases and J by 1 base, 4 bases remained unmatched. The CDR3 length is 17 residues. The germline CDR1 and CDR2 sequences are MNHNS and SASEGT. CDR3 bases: TGTGCCAGCAGTGCAGGGGACAGGGGTTCCTATAATTCACCCCTCCACTTT. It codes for CASSAGDRGSYNSPLHF.